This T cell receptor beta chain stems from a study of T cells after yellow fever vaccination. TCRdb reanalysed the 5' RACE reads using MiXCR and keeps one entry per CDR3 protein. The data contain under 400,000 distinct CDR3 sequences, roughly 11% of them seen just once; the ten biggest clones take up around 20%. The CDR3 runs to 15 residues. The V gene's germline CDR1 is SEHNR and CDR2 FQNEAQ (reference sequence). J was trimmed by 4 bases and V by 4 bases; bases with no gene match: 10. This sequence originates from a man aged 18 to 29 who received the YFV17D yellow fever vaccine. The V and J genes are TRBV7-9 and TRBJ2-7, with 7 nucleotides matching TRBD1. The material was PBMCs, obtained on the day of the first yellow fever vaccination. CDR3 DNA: TGTGCCAGCAGCTCGACAATACACAGGGGATACGAGCAGTACTTC. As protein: CASSSTIHRGYEQYF.